This TCR beta chain is from a study of T cells after yellow fever vaccination. The junction had 11 bases not matched to a gene; V was cut back by 5 bases and J by 1 base. From germline, CDR1 is SGHTA and CDR2 FQGTGA. The CDR3 sequence is 18 residues long. TCRdb used MiXCR to reprocess the 5' RACE reads, holding one entry per CDR3 protein. The top ten hold approximately 42% of the sample, which has tens of thousands of distinct CDR3 sequences, around 7% seen once. This clonotype was counted between two and nine times. The material was CD8+ T cells sorted from PBMCs, obtained on the day of the yellow fever booster vaccination. This TCR derives from a young man who received the YFV17D yellow fever vaccine. The chain couples TRBV7-3 to TRBJ2-3, with TRBD2 matching 11 bases. CDR3 sequence: CASSNSPGTSGGTDTQYF. CDR3 sequence (DNA): TGTGCCAGCAGCAACTCTCCCGGGACTAGCGGAGGCACAGATACGCAGTATTTT.